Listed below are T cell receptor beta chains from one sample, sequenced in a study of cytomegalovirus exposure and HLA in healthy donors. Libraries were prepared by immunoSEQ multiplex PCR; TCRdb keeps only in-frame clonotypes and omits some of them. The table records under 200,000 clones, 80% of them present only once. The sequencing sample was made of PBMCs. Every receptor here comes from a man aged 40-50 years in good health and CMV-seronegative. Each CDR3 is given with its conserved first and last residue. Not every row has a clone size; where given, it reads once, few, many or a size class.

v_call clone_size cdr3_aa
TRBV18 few CASSPLGQSYEQYF
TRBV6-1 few CASRTRGNTEAFF
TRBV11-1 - CASSLPWDRGRSNYGYTF
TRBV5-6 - CASSSLAGVEETQYF
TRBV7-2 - CASSLQGARGYTF
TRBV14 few CASSQRQGALETQYF
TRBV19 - CASTPTGFYEQYF
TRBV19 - CASRDPGQGVGKLFF
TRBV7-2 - CATRGAGTDTQYF
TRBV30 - CAWSLHRGVAFF
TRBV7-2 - CASSLAPITEAFF
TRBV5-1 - CASSILAGTPGQFF
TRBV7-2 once CASSLEVAGSYEQYF
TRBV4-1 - CASSQDLLTGIGLYEQYF
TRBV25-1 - CASSEGGSYEKLFF
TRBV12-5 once CASGDGLAGLQETQYF
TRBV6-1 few CASSEVKSGTNYGYTF
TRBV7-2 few CASSPGGFTDTQYF
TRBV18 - CASSPLPPASGKGADTQYF
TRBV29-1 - CSAVTAGSYGYTF
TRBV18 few CASSPAQVSNQPQHF
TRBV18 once CASSPGDRVNTEAFF
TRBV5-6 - CASSLWQGTQHF
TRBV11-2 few CASSSTGEGANVLTF
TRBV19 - CASSTIQGAGYGYTF
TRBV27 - CASRGVSYEQYF
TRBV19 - CASSMTGDQPQHF
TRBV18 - CASSPPGYNSPLHF
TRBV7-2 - CASSRTGNQPQHF
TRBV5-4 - CASSSKRANTGELFF
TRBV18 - CASSPTSDTQYF
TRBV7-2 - CAGSLSGTTGANVLTF
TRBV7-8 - CASSLMTGAANQPQHF
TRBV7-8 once CASSLSGQGTFYEQYF
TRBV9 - CASSVQDRISGNTIYF
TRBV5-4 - CASSSNWGYTF
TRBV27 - CASSPWDRMGGYTF
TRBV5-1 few CASSPRRGGDEQFF
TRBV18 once CASSPLDRGNEQYF
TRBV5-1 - CASSLDRGGQYF
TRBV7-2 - CASTRTGRRDTQYF
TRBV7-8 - CASRPGGVGQPQHF
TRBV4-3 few CASSQERQGTYEQYF
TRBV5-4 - CASSSKTSGRAIDTQYF
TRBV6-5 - CASSLMAGEAQYF